The next 29 T cell receptor beta chains were all read from a single sample in a study of blood T cell repertoires in COVID-19 (dated by TCRdb to between 2020 and 2021). The library came from the immunoSEQ multiplex PCR assay. TCRdb provides this immuneACCESS table in a form limited to in-frame rearrangements. Some clones are lacking; in checked studies, under half of them reflect an unresolved V gene, and why the rest are absent is not known. The table for this sample lists about 360,000 clones; about 88% of them were counted only once. In total, the top ten clones hold about 2.9% of the sample. The sequencing sample was made of peripheral blood. These TCRs come from a human donor in a cohort sampled during active COVID-19.

This clone was counted a few times. The gene calls are TRBV5-1 and TRBJ2-5; 10 bases map to TRBD2. Germline values: CDR1 SGHRS, CDR2 YFSETQ. The CDR3 is made up of 16 amino acids. V gave up 0 bases and J gave up 0 bases; unmatched junction bases: 2. The CDR3, as DNA: TGCGCCAGCAGCTTGGTACTAGCGGGGTACCAAGAGACCCAGTACTTC. The encoded protein is CASSLVLAGYQETQYF.

The genes are TRBV19 and TRBJ1-5; D possibly corresponds to TRBD1 (6 bases). The CDR3 spans 15 residues. Between the trimmed V and J ends, which lost 5 bases and 5 bases, there was a span of 16 bases. Germline CDR1 reads LNHDA; CDR2 reads SQIVND (reference sequence). The CDR3 sequence: CASSPRQEVDQPQHF. The CDR3 nucleotides are TGTGCCAGTAGTCCAAGACAGGAGGTGGATCAGCCCCAGCATTTT.

The rearrangement links TRBV6-6 to TRBJ1-2; D not certain. CDR3 size: 13 residues. From germline, CDR1 is MNHNY and CDR2 SVGAGI (reference sequence). Trimming pared 3 bases from V and 8 bases from J, leaving 13 bases between. The CDR3 loop reads CASSYGGTGGYTF. CDR3 bases: TGTGCCAGCAGTTATGGTGGAACGGGGGGCTACACCTTC.

The CDR3 DNA follows: TGTGCCAGTAGTCCGAGGGGGCCGTGGACTGAAGCTTTCTTT. Its protein product is CASSPRGPWTEAFF. This rearrangement joins TRBV19 to TRBJ1-1, with 7 bases identical to TRBD1. The CDR3 loop spans 14 amino acids. Per germline, CDR1 LNHDA and CDR2 SQIVND (reference sequence). J lost 5 bases, V lost 5 bases, and 8 bases had no gene match.

The chain employs TRBV28 and TRBJ1-1, with D uncertain. Germline V gene data show CDR1 as MDHEN and CDR2 as SYDVKM. The CDR3 is 14 residues long. Trimming pared 10 bases from V and 2 bases from J, leaving 17 bases between. The CDR3 protein is CATHRRLRNTEAFF. As DNA, the CDR3 is TGTGCCACTCATAGGAGACTGAGAAACACTGAAGCTTTCTTT.

This clone occurred a few times. The V and J genes are TRBV7-2 and TRBJ2-5; the D is unclear. This CDR3 comprises 11 residues. Germline assignment: CDR1 SGHTA and CDR2 FQGNSA. The ends were cut back, 2 bases at V and 10 bases at J, with 8 bases in the middle. The CDR3 nucleotides read TGTGCCAGCAGCTTATCGGCGGACCAGTACTTC. Translated: CASSLSADQYF.

V and J are TRBV5-5 and TRBJ1-1; D remains unclear. The CDR3 covers 17 residues. The V end was cut by 0 bases, the J end by 3 bases, with 18 bases between. From germline, CDR1 is SGHKS and CDR2 YYEKEE (reference sequence). CDR3 bases: TGTGCCAGCAGCTTGGTGGTCGCGGGGAAGGTGCACACTGAAGCTTTCTTT. It translates to CASSLVVAGKVHTEAFF.

The rearrangement links TRBV30 to TRBJ2-3; D gene ambiguous. CDR3 size: 12 residues. The germline gives CDR1 GTSNPN, CDR2 SVGIG (reference sequence). Trimming cost V 0 bases and J 6 bases, with 7 bases left between them. The CDR3 bases are TGTGCCTGGAGTGTAAGCAGGGATACGCAGTATTTT. Protein sequence: CAWSVSRDTQYF.

The DNA for the CDR3 is TGTGCCAGCAGCTCCGACCACCAAATAGCGGGGGGACTCTACAATGAGCAGTTCTTC. Amino acids: CASSSDHQIAGGLYNEQFF. The V and J genes are TRBV5-4 and TRBJ2-1, with 10 bases that match TRBD2. The ends lost 3 bases at V and 3 bases at J; junction bases unmatched: 15. The CDR3 covers 19 residues. Germline V lookup: CDR1 SGHNT, CDR2 YYREEE (reference sequence). Combining the CDR3 with reference TRBV5-4 and TRBJ2-1 gives the whole variable domain ETGVTQSPTHLIKTRGQQVTLRCSSQSGHNTVSWYQQALGQGPQFIFQYYREEENGRGNFPPRFSGLQFPNYSSELNVNALELDDSALYLCASSSDHQIAGGLYNEQFFGPGTRLTVL.

There are a few counts of this clone. The chain recombines TRBV19 with TRBJ2-3; TRBD2 matches 14 bases. Trimming took 5 bases from V and 14 from J; bases not matched to a gene: 12. Germline loops: CDR1 LNHDA, CDR2 SQIVND (reference sequence). The CDR3 is 15 amino acids. This CDR3 reads CASSPHGTSGGGAYF. The CDR3 DNA sequence: TGTGCCAGTAGTCCACACGGGACTAGCGGGGGAGGGGCGTATTTT.

This rearrangement joins TRBV5-1 to TRBJ2-6; 9 bases align to TRBD2. Looked up from germline, CDR1 is SGHRS and CDR2 is YFSETQ. CDR3 size: 18 residues. V lost 3 bases, J lost 1 base, and 8 bases stayed unmatched. CDR3 region: CASSWRTSAYSGANVLTF. The DNA of the CDR3 is TGCGCCAGCAGCTGGAGGACTAGCGCATATTCTGGGGCCAACGTCCTGACTTTC.

The chain uses TRBV20-1 and TRBJ2-7, with 9 nucleotides matching TRBD2. Losses at the gene ends were 3 bases for V and 5 bases for J; bases not matched to a gene: 8. Germline V gene data show CDR1 as DFQATT and CDR2 as SNEGSKA (reference sequence). CDR3 length: 14 amino acids. CDR3 region: CSASKASGTNEQYF. The CDR3 bases are TGCAGTGCTAGTAAGGCTAGCGGGACGAACGAGCAGTACTTC.

This sequence joins TRBV29-1 and TRBJ1-5, with 8 positions matching TRBD1. Germline values: CDR1 SQVTM, CDR2 ANQGSEA. Trimming removed 7 bases from V and 3 bases from J; junction bases left unmatched: 5. The CDR3 is made up of 13 amino acids. This CDR3 reads CSAVTGDNQPQHF. DNA for the CDR3: TGCAGCGCCGTGACAGGGGACAATCAGCCCCAGCATTTT.

The chain couples TRBV11-2 to TRBJ2-6, with D possibly being TRBD1 (5 bases). The CDR3 runs 15 residues. Trimming pared 5 bases from V and 2 bases from J, leaving 10 bases between. Germline CDR1 is SGHAT and CDR2 is FQNNGV. Here the CDR3 DNA reads TGTGCCAGCAGCATCCAGGGTACTGGGGCCAACGTCCTGACTTTC. Translated: CASSIQGTGANVLTF.

This clone appeared a single time. V and J are TRBV27 and TRBJ1-3, with a weak D call TRBD1 (5 bases). CDR1 and CDR2 from the germline V gene are MNHEY and SMNVEV (reference sequence). Trimming removed 5 bases at V and 7 bases at J, with 9 bases between. The CDR3 sequence is 12 residues long. The CDR3 DNA reads as TGTGCCAGCAGTCCCGGACACAACACCATATATTTT. The encoded protein is CASSPGHNTIYF.

The rearrangement joins TRBV3-1 (or the pseudogene TRBV3-2) to TRBJ2-4; 11 nucleotides align to TRBD2. The CDR3 sequence is 23 residues long. From germline, CDR1 is LGHDT and CDR2 YNNKEL (reference sequence). J gave up 0 bases and V 4 bases, and 23 bases lay outside the gene matches. The CDR3 loop is CASSLYTPEGGSGGAVAKNIQYF. The CDR3 DNA reads as TGTGCCAGCAGCCTCTACACCCCGGAGGGGGGTAGCGGGGGGGCCGTAGCCAAAAACATTCAGTACTTC.

This rearrangement joins TRBV9 to TRBJ1-5; D ambiguous. The germline gives CDR1 SGDLS, CDR2 YYNGEE. The length of the CDR3 is 13 residues. V lost 2 bases, J lost 11 bases, and 14 bases lay in between. The CDR3 DNA reads as TGTGCCAGCAGCGTCCGACCGAACGAGGCCCAGCATTTT. Protein product: CASSVRPNEAQHF.

J is TRBJ2-3 and V is TRBV5-1; 10 bases fit TRBD1. Germline lookup yields CDR1 SGHRS and CDR2 YFSETQ. This CDR3 is 16 amino acids long. J was trimmed by 7 bases and V by 4 bases; bases with no gene match: 12. CDR3: CASSPPRDRGGYTQYF. In DNA, the CDR3 is TGCGCCAGCAGCCCGCCCCGGGACAGGGGAGGGTATACGCAGTATTTT.

This chain connects TRBV29-1 to TRBJ2-7, with 7 positions matching TRBD2. The CDR3 consists of 14 residues. V trimming: 5 bases; J trimming: 2 bases; junction bases outside the gene matches: 9. CDR1 SQVTM and CDR2 ANQGSEA come from the germline V gene. The CDR3 loop reads CSVLLGGTPYEQYF. The DNA of the CDR3 is TGCAGCGTTCTTTTGGGGGGGACCCCCTACGAGCAGTACTTC.

The chain is built from TRBV5-1 and TRBJ2-3; TRBD1 matches 7 bases. The CDR3 contains 15 residues. Germline V gene data show CDR1 as SGHRS and CDR2 as YFSETQ. V shed 2 bases, J shed 1 base, and the junction held 4 bases outside the gene matches. CDR3 in amino acids: CASSFRQGRTDTQYF. The CDR3 nucleotides read TGCGCCAGCAGCTTCCGACAGGGACGCACAGATACGCAGTATTTT.

V and J are TRBV19 and TRBJ2-1, with D possibly TRBD2 on 6 matching bases. The V gene lost 10 bases and the J gene lost 1 base, with 11 bases spanning the gap. This CDR3 is built from 13 residues. Germline loops: CDR1 LNHDA, CDR2 SQIVND (reference sequence). CDR3 region: CATRGRSYNEQFF. The CDR3 DNA follows: TGTGCCACCCGGGGGAGGTCCTACAATGAGCAGTTCTTC.

The chain has TRBV7-2 and TRBJ2-3; no firm D call. In germline, CDR1 is SGHTA, CDR2 FQGNSA. The CDR3 has 14 amino acids. The V and J ends lost 2 bases and 4 bases respectively, with 10 bases between them. The CDR3 is CASSLFFFADTQYF. The CDR3 DNA is TGTGCCAGCAGCTTATTTTTCTTTGCAGATACGCAGTATTTT.

The gene calls are TRBV28 and TRBJ2-2; the D gene is possibly TRBD1 (6 bases). CDR3 size: 16 residues. V lost 6 bases, J lost 5 bases, and 19 bases lay in between. The germline gives CDR1 MDHEN, CDR2 SYDVKM. The CDR3 region is CASRTSGTSLTGELFF. The CDR3 DNA is TGTGCCAGCAGGACCTCCGGGACATCTTTAACCGGGGAGCTGTTTTTT.

This chain links TRBV19 with TRBJ1-5; no reliable D call. This CDR3 is 12 amino acids long. The germline V gene has CDR1 LNHDA and CDR2 SQIVND (reference sequence). Trimming took 2 bases from V and 7 from J, leaving 6 bases between them. The CDR3: CASSIQRQPQHF. The DNA of the CDR3 is TGTGCCAGTAGTATACAGCGGCAGCCCCAGCATTTT.

The chain recombines TRBV14 with TRBJ2-1; 8 positions match TRBD1. CDR3 length equals 15 residues. J gave up 7 bases and V 4 bases, and 9 bases lay outside the gene matches. CDR1 is SGHDN, CDR2 FVKESK, per germline. The CDR3 sequence is CASSPGGGGGNEQFF. The CDR3 nucleotides read TGTGCCAGCAGCCCAGGGGGCGGCGGTGGGAATGAGCAGTTCTTC.

This clone was seen many times. The rearrangement links TRBV6-6 to TRBJ1-3, with D uncertain. The CDR3 sequence is 14 residues long. In germline, CDR1 is MNHNY, CDR2 SVGAGI (reference sequence). V was clipped by 6 bases and J by 3 bases, with 12 bases between them. The CDR3 DNA is TGTGCCAGCAGCTATTCGGGGAGTGGAAACACCATATATTTT. The encoded protein is CASSYSGSGNTIYF.

The table lists this clone with a few counts. Other DNA sequences in the same sample also yield this CDR3. This chain joins TRBV18 and TRBJ2-5, with 7 bases fitting TRBD1. The CDR3 is 13 residues long. Germline V CDR1 and CDR2: KGHSH, LQKENI. The J segment lost 2 bases and the V segment lost 3 bases, leaving 0 bases of the junction unmatched. CDR3 loop: CASSPDRQETQYF. CDR3 coding DNA: TGTGCCAGCTCACCGGACAGGCAAGAGACCCAGTACTTC.

The table lists this clone with a count of one. The chain couples TRBV12-3 or TRBV12-4 to TRBJ2-1, with D perhaps matching TRBD2 (5 bases). Trimming stripped 6 bases from V and 7 bases from J, with 7 bases between. This CDR3 comprises 11 residues. The CDR3 reads CASRRGNEQFF. Here the CDR3 DNA reads TGTGCCAGCAGACGCGGGAATGAGCAGTTCTTC.

This rearrangement joins TRBV18 to TRBJ1-2; TRBD1 aligns across 9 bases. There are 14 residues in the CDR3. J lost 4 bases, V lost 2 bases, and 2 bases had no gene match. Germline lookup yields CDR1 KGHSH and CDR2 LQKENI. The CDR3 DNA reads as TGTGCCAGCTCACCAGACAGGGGGGGCTATGGCTACACCTTC. Its protein product is CASSPDRGGYGYTF. The complete variable domain, with remaining parts taken from reference TRBV18 and TRBJ1-2, reads NAGVMQNPRHLVRRRGQEARLRCSPMKGHSHVYWYRQLPEEGLKFMVYLQKENIIDESGMPKERFSAEFPKEGPSILRIQQVVRGDSAAYFCASSPDRGGYGYTFGSGTRLTVV.